This entry features one T cell receptor beta chain sequence. These data come from a study of T-cell reconstitution after alpha-beta-depleted transplantation in children. Preparation of the TCRbeta library was carried out with unique molecular identifiers. TCRdb ran MiXCR on the PCR reads and lists one entry per CDR3 protein. Among some 95,000 distinct CDR3 sequences listed, around a quarter were seen once. The CDR3 has 14 amino acids. V was cut by 5 bases and J by 2 bases, with 13 bases left in between. Per germline, CDR1 SEHNR and CDR2 FQNEAQ (reference sequence). The source was PBMCs, collected before TCRalphabeta/CD19-depleted stem cell transplant. The TCR originated in a boy younger than 10 with acute lymphoblastic leukemia, due to receive a stem cell transplant. This chain links TRBV7-9 with TRBJ2-7, with D possibly being TRBD1 or TRBD2 (5 bases each). CDR3 nucleotides: TGTGCCAGCAGCCCCGGGACGGCCACCTACGAGCAGTACTTC. As protein: CASSPGTATYEQYF. Supplemented by reference TRBV7-9 and TRBJ2-7, the full variable domain reads DTGVSQNPRHKITKRGQNVTFRCDPISEHNRLYWYRQTLGQGPEFLTYFQNEAQLEKSRLLSDRFSAERPKGSFSTLEIQRTEQGDSAMYLCASSPGTATYEQYFGPGTRLTVT.